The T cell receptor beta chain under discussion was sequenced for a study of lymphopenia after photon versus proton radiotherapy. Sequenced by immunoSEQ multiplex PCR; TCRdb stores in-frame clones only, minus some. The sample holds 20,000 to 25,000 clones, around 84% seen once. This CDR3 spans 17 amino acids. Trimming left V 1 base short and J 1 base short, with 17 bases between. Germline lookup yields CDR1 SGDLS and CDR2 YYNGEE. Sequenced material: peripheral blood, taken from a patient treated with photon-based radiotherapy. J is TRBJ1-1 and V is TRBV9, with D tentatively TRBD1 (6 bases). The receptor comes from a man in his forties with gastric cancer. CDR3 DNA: TGTGCCAGCAGCGTAAACCCAGGGGAATCGGGGAACACTGAAGCTTTCTTT. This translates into CASSVNPGESGNTEAFF.